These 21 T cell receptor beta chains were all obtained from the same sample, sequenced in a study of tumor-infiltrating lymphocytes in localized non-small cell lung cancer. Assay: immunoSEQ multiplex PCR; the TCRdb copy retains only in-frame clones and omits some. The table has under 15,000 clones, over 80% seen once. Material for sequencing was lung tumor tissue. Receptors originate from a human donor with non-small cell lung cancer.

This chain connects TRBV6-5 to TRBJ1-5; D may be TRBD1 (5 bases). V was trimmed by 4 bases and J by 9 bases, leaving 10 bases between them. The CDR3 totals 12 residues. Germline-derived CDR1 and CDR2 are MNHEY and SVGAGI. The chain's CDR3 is CASSLGEGPQHF. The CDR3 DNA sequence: TGTGCCAGCAGTTTGGGGGAGGGGCCCCAGCATTTT.

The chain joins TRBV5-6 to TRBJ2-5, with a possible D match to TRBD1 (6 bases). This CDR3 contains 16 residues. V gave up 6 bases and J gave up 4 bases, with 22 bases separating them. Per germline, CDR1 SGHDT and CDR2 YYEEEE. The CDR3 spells CASTQPGARRGETQYF. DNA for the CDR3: TGTGCCAGCACCCAGCCAGGGGCGCGTCGAGGAGAGACCCAGTACTTC.

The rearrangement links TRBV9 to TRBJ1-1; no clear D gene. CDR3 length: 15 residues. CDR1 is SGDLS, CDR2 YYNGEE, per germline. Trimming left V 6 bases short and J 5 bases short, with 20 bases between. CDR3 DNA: TGTGCCAGCACCATAGCGGGCGATGGGAAAACTGAAGCTTTCTTT. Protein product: CASTIAGDGKTEAFF. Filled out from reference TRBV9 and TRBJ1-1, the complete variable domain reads DSGVTQTPKHLITATGQRVTLRCSPRSGDLSVYWYQQSLDQGLQFLIQYYNGEERAKGNILERFSAQQFPDLHSELNLSSLELGDSALYFCASTIAGDGKTEAFFGQGTRLTVV.

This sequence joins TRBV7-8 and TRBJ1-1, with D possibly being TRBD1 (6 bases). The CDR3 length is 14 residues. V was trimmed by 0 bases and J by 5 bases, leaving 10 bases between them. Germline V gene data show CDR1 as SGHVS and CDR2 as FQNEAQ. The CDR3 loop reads CASSLAGGGTEAFF. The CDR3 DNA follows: TGTGCCAGCAGCTTAGCGGGGGGCGGGACTGAAGCTTTCTTT.

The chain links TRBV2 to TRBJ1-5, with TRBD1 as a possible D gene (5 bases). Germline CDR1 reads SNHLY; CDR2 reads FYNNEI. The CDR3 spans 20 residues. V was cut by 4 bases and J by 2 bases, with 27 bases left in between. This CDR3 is CASSGIGRTGGRVGNQPQHF. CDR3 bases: TGTGCCAGCAGTGGGATCGGTAGAACAGGCGGCCGGGTGGGCAATCAGCCCCAGCATTTT.

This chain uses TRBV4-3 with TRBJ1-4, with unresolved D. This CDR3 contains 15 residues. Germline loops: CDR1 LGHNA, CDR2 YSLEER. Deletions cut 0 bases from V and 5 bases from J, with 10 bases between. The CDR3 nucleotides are TGCGCCAGCAGCCAAGAGACATCCACGAATGAAAAACTGTTTTTT. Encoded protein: CASSQETSTNEKLFF.

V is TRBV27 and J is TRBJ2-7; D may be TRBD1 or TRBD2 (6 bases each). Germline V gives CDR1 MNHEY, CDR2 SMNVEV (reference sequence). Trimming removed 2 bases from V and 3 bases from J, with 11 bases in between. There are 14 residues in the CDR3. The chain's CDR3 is CASSLGGPDYEQYF. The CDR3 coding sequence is TGTGCCAGCAGTTTAGGGGGGCCCGACTACGAGCAGTACTTC.

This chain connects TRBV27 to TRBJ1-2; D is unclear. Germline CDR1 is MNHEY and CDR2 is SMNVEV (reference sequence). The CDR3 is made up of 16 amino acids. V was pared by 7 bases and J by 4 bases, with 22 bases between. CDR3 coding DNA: TGTGCCAGCAATCCATTCCAAGTTACGAATTTCTATGGCTACACCTTC. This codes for CASNPFQVTNFYGYTF.

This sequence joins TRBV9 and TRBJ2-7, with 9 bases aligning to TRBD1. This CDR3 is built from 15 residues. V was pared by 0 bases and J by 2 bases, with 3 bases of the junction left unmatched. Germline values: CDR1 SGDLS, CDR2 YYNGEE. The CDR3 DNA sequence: TGTGCCAGCAGCGTAGCTGGGGACAGGGCCTACGAGCAGTACTTC. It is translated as CASSVAGDRAYEQYF.

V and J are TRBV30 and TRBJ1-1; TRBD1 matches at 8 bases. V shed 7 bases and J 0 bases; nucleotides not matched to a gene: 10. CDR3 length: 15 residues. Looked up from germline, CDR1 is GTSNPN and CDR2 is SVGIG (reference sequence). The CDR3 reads CASGQGTFMNTEAFF. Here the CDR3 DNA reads TGTGCCTCCGGACAGGGAACCTTTATGAACACTGAAGCTTTCTTT. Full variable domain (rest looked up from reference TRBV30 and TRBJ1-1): SQTIHQWPATLVQPVGSPLSLECTVEGTSNPNLYWYRQAAGRGLQLLFYSVGIGQISSEVPQNLSASRPQDRQFILSSKKLLLSDSGFYLCASGQGTFMNTEAFFGQGTRLTVV.

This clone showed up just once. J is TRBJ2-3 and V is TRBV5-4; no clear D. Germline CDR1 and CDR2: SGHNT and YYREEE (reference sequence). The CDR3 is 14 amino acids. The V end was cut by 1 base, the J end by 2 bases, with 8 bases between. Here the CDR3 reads CASSLFSYTDTQYF. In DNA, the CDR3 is TGTGCCAGCAGCTTGTTTAGCTACACAGATACGCAGTATTTT.

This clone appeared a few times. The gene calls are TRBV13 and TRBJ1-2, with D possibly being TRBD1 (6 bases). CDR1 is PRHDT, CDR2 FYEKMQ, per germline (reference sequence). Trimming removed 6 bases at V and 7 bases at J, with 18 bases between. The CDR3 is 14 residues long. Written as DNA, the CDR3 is TGTGCCAGCAGTTTTCGGGACACCCGGGCTGGCTACACCTTC. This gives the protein CASSFRDTRAGYTF.

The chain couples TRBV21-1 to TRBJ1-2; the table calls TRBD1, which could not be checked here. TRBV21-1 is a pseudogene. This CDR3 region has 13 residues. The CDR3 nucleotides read TGTGCCAGCAGCGCCTGGACAGACTATGGCTACACCTTC. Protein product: CASSAWTDYGYTF.

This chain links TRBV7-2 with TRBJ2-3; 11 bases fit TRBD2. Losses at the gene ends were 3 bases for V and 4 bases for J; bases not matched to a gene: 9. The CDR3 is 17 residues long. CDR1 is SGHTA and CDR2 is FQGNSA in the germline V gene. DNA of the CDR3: TGTGCCAGCAGCTTCCATAGCGGGGGGGCCGGGGCAGATACGCAGTATTTT. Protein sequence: CASSFHSGGAGADTQYF.

CDR3 loop: CASSLLGGNTGELFF. The CDR3 nucleotides are TGTGCCAGCAGCTTACTAGGGGGCAACACCGGGGAGCTGTTTTTT. The chain uses TRBV7-2 and TRBJ2-2, with 7 nucleotides matching TRBD1. Trimming took 2 bases from V and 2 from J; bases not matched to a gene: 2. Germline loops: CDR1 SGHTA, CDR2 FQGNSA. This CDR3 has 15 residues.

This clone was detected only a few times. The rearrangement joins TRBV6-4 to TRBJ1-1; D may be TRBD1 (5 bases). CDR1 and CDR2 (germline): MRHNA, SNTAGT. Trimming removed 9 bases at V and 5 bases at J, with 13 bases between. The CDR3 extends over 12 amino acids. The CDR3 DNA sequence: TGTGCCAGTCCGGGGGGTGGAACTGAAGCTTTCTTT. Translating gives CASPGGGTEAFF.

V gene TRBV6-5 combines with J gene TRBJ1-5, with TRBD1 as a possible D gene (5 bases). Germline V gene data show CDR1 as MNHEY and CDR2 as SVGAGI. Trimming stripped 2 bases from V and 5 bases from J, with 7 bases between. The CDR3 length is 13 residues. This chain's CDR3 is CASSYRDDQPQHF. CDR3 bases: TGTGCCAGCAGTTACCGGGACGATCAGCCCCAGCATTTT.

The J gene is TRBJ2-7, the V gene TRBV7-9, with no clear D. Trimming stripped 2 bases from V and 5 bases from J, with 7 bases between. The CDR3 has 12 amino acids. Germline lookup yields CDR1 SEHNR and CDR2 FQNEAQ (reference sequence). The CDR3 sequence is CASSLRLNEQYF. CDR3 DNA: TGTGCCAGCAGCTTACGGCTAAACGAGCAGTACTTC.

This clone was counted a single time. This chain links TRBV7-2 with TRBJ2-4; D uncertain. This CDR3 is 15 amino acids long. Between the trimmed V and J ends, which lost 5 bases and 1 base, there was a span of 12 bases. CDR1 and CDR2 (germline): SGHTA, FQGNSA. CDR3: CASSDRAMAKNIQYF. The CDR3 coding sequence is TGTGCCAGCAGCGATCGAGCTATGGCCAAAAACATTCAGTACTTC. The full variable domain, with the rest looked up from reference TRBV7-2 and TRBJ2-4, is GAGVSQSPSNKVTEKGKDVELRCDPISGHTALYWYRQSLGQGLEFLIYFQGNSAPDKSGLPSDRFSAERTGGSVSTLTIQRTQQEDSAVYLCASSDRAMAKNIQYFGAGTRLSVL.

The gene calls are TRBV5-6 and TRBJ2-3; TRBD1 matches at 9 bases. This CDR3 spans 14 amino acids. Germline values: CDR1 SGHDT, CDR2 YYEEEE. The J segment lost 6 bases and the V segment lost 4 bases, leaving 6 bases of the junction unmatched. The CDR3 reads CASSPTGGSDTQYF. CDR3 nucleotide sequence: TGTGCCAGCAGCCCAACAGGGGGCTCGGATACGCAGTATTTT.

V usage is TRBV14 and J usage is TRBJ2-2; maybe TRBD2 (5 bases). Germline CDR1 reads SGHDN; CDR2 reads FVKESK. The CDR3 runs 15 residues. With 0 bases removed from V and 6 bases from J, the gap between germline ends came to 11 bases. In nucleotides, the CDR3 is TGTGCCAGCAGCCAAGATACAAGGACTGCCGGGGAGCTGTTTTTT. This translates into CASSQDTRTAGELFF.